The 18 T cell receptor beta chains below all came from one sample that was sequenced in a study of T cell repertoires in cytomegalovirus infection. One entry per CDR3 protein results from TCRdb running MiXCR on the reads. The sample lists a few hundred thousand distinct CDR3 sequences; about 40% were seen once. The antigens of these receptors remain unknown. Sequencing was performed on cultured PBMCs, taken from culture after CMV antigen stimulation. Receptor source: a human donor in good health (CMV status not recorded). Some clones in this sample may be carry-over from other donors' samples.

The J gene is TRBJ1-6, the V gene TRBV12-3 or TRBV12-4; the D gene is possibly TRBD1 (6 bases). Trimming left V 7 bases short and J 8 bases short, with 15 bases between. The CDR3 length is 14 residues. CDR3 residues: CASMGGQGYSPLHF. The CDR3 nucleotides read TGTGCCAGCATGGGAGGGCAGGGGTATTCACCCCTCCACTTT.

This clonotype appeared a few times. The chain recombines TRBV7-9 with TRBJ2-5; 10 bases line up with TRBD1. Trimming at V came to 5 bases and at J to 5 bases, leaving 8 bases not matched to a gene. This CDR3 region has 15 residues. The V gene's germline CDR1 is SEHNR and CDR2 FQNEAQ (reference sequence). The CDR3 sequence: CASSDRDRGTETQYF. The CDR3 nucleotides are TGTGCCAGCAGCGACCGGGACAGGGGAACGGAGACCCAGTACTTC.

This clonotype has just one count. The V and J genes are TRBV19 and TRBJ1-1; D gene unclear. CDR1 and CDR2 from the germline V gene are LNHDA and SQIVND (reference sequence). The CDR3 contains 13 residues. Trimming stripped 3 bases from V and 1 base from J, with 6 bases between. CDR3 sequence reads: CASSITENTEAFF. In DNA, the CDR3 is TGTGCCAGTAGTATCACGGAGAACACTGAAGCTTTCTTT.

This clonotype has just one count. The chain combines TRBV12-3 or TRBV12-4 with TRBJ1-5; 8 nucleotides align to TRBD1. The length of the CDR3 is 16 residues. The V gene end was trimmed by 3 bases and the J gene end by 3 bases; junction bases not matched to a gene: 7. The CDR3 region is CASSFTGGRVNQPQHF. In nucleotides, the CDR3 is TGTGCCAGCAGTTTCACAGGGGGGAGGGTCAATCAGCCCCAGCATTTT.

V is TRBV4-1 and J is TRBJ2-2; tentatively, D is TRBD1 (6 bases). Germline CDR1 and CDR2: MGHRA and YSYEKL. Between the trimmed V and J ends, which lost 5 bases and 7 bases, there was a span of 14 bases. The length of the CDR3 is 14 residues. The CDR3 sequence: CASSAGQRGGELFF. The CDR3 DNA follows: TGCGCCAGCAGCGCCGGACAGCGTGGCGGGGAGCTGTTTTTT.

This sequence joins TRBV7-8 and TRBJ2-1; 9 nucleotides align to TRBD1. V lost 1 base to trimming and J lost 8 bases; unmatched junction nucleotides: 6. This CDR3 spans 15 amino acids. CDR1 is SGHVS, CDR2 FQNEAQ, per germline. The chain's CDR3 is CASSLGGTGYDEQFF. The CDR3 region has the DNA TGTGCCAGCAGCTTAGGGGGGACAGGGTATGATGAGCAGTTCTTC.

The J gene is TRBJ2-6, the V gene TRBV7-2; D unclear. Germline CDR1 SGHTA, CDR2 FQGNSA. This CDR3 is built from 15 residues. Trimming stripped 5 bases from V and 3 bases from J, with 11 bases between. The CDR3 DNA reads TGTGCCAGCAGCCCAAGAATGGGTGGGGCCAACGTCCTGACTTTC. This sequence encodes CASSPRMGGANVLTF.

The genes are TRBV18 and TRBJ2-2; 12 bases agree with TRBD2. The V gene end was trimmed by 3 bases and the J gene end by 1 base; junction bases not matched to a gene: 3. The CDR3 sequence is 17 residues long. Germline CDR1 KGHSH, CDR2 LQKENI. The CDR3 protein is CASSPRLAGENTGELFF. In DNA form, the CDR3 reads TGTGCCAGCTCACCCCGACTAGCGGGAGAGAACACCGGGGAGCTGTTTTTT.

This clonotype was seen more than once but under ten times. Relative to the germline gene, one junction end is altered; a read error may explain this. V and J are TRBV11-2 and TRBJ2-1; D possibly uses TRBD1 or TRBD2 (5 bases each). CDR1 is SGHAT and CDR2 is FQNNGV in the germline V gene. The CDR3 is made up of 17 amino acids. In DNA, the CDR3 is TGTGCCAGCAGCCAAGCAACAGGACTGCACTCCTACAATGAGCGGTTCTTC. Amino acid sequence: CASSQATGLHSYNERFF.

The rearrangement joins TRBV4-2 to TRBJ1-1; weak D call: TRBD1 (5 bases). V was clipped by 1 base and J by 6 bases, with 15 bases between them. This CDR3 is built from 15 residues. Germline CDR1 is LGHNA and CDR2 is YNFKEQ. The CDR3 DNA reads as TGTGCCAGCAGCCAAGTCATCCGGGGCTCCCCTGAAGCTTTCTTT. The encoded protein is CASSQVIRGSPEAFF.

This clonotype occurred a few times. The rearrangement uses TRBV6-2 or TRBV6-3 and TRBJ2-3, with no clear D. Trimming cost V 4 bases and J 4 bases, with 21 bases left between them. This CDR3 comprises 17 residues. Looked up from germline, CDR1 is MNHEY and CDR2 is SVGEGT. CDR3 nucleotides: TGTGCCAGCAGTTCCTCCCCCACGGATGTTAGTTCAGATACGCAGTATTTT. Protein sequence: CASSSSPTDVSSDTQYF.

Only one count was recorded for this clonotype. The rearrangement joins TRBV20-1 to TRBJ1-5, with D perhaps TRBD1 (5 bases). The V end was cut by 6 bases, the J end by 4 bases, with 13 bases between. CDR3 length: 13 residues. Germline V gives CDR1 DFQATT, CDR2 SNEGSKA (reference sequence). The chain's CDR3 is CSAKRGTNQPQHF. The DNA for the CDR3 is TGCAGTGCAAAACGGGGCACAAATCAGCCCCAGCATTTT.

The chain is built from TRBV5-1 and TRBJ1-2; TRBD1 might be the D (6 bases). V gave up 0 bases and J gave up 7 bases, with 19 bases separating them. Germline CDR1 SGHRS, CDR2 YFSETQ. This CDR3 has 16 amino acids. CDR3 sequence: CASSLGSRGGGRGYTF. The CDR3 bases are TGCGCCAGCAGCTTGGGTAGCCGTGGGGGGGGCCGTGGCTACACCTTC.

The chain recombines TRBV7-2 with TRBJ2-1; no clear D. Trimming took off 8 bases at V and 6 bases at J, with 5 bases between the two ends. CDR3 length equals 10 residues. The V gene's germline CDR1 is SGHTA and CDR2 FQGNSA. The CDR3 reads CASPSNEQFF. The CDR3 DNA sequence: TGTGCCAGCCCGTCCAATGAGCAGTTCTTC.

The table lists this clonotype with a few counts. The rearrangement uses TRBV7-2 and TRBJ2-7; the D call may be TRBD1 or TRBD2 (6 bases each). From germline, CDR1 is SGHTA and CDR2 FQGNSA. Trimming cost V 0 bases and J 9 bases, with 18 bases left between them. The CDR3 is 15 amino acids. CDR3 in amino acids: CASSLARGGKGVQYF. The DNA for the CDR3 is TGTGCCAGCAGCTTAGCGCGAGGGGGGAAAGGGGTGCAGTACTTC.

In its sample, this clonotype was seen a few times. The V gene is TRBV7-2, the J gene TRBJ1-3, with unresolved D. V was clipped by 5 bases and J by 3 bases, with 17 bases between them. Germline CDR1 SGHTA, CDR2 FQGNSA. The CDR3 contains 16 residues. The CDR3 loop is CASSSDRGGGGNTIYF. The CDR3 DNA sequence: TGTGCCAGCAGCAGCGACCGGGGAGGAGGTGGAAACACCATATATTTT. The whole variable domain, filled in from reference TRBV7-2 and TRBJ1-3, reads GAGVSQSPSNKVTEKGKDVELRCDPISGHTALYWYRQSLGQGLEFLIYFQGNSAPDKSGLPSDRFSAERTGGSVSTLTIQRTQQEDSAVYLCASSSDRGGGGNTIYFGEGSWLTVV.

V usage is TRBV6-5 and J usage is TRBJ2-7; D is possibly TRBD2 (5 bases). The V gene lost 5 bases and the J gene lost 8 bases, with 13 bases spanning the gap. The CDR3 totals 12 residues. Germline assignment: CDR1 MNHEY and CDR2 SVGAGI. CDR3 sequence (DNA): TGTGCCAGCAGTCCCGAGGGAGTGAAGCAGTACTTC. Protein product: CASSPEGVKQYF.

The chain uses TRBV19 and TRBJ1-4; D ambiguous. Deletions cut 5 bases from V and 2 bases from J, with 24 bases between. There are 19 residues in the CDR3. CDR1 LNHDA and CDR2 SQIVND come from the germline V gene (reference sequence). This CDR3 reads CASSLFGMTSVRTNEKLFF. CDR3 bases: TGTGCCAGTAGTCTATTCGGGATGACTTCTGTCCGGACTAATGAAAAACTGTTTTTT.